This T cell receptor (beta chain) was captured by sequencing in a study of beta chain features in type 1 diabetes. Study as a whole: Investigators examined roughly 99,000,000 sorted cells across all samples.

Isolated RNA was reverse transcribed in full, so expressed TCRB transcripts were sequenced. There were approximately 3.7 million reads on average in the naive, central memory and regulatory T cell samples. TCRdb keeps only in-frame clones here, not all; method: immunoSEQ multiplex PCR. The sample yields 140,000 to 150,000 clones, under 60% seen once. The study's findings and limits: The study found moderately but significantly shorter TCRB CDR3s in all four CD4+ subsets of Type 1 diabetes patients. Naive, central memory and regulatory TCRB repertoires appeared more similar among patients than healthy donors.

With regard to this clone: The target antigen is unknown.

The CDR3 has 16 residues. V lost 3 bases to trimming and J lost 0 bases, with 13 bases between them. Germline CDR1 and CDR2: SGHRS and YFSETQ. This TCR derives from a man younger than 35 in good health. The V and J genes are TRBV5-1 and TRBJ2-1, with a tentative D call TRBD1 (5 bases). The sequenced material came from Tregs from blood. The CDR3 loop is CASSWGLTLSYNEQFF. CDR3 nucleotides: TGCGCCAGCAGCTGGGGCCTGACGCTCTCCTACAATGAGCAGTTCTTC.